This T cell receptor beta chain originates from a study of blood T cell repertoires in COVID-19. As for the study in general: Some COVID-19 samples were acute and others convalescent; all came from the United States, Italy and Spain. PBMCs, B-cell-depleted T cells, or T cells provided the cDNA or gDNA that made up the material.

TCRdb's table, derived via immunoSEQ multiplex PCR, lists solely in-frame clones and lacks some. This sample has some 170,000 clones; approximately 82% occur once, and the top ten carry roughly a sixth. The CDR3 sequence is 19 residues long. The V and J ends lost 2 bases and 1 base, in that order; junction bases with no gene match: 13. The V gene's germline CDR1 is SGHDN and CDR2 FVKESK. The chain uses TRBV14 and TRBJ2-2; 7 positions match TRBD1. The source is a woman aged 50 to 60 who had recovered from COVID-19. The sequenced sample consisted of PBMCs or T cells enriched from blood (not recorded which). As DNA, the CDR3 is TGTGCCAGCAGCCAACATGATCCCCCGGGACAGAGGAACACCGGGGAGCTGTTTTTT. Translated: CASSQHDPPGQRNTGELFF.